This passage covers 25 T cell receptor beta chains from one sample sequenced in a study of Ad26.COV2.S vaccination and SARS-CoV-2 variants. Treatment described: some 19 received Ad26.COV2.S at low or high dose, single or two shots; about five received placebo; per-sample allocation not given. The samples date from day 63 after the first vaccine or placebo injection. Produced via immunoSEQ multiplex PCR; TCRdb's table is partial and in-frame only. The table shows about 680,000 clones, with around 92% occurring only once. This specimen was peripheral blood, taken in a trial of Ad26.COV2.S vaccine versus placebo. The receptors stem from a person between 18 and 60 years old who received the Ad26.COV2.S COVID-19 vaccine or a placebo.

The CDR3 reads CASSVETGALNTIYF. The CDR3 nucleotides are TGTGCCAGCAGCGTGGAGACAGGGGCTTTAAACACCATATATTTT. The V gene is TRBV9, the J gene TRBJ1-3, with 8 bases matching TRBD1. The CDR3 runs to 15 residues. Germline V gene lookup returns CDR1 SGDLS and CDR2 YYNGEE. The V gene end was trimmed by 2 bases and the J gene end by 6 bases; junction bases not matched to a gene: 7.

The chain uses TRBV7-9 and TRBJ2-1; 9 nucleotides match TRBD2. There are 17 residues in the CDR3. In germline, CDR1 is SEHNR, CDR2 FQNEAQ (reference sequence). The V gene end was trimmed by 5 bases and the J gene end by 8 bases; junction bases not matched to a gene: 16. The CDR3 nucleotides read TGTGCCAGCAGCCCTAGAGCCGGGACTAGCATCGGCTATGAGCAGTTCTTC. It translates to CASSPRAGTSIGYEQFF. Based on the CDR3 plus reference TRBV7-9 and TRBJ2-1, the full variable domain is DTGVSQNPRHKITKRGQNVTFRCDPISEHNRLYWYRQTLGQGPEFLTYFQNEAQLEKSRLLSDRFSAERPKGSFSTLEIQRTEQGDSAMYLCASSPRAGTSIGYEQFFGPGTRLTVL.

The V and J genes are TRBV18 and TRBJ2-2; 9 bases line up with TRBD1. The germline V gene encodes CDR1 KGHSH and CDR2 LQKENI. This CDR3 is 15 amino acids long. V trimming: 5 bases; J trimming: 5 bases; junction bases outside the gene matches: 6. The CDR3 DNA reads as TGTGCCAGCTCAACCGGGACAGGGAGTACCGGGGAGCTGTTTTTT. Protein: CASSTGTGSTGELFF.

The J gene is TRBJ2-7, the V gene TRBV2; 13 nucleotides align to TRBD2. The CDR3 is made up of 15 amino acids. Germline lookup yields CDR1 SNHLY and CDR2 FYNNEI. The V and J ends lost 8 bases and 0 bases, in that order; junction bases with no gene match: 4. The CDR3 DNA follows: TGTGCCAGCCAGGGACTAGCGGGGCCCTCCTACGAGCAGTACTTC. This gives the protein CASQGLAGPSYEQYF.

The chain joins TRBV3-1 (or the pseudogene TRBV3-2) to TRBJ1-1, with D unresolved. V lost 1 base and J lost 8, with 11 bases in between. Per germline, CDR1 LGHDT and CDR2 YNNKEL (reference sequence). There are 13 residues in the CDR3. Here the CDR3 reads CASSQAPVPEAFF. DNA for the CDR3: TGTGCCAGCAGCCAAGCACCAGTTCCAGAAGCTTTCTTT.

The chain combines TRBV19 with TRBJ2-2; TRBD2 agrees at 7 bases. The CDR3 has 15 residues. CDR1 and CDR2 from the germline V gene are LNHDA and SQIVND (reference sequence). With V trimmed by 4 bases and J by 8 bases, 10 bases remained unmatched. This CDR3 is CASSTSPGGKGELFF. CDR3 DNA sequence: TGTGCCAGTAGTACCTCGCCGGGAGGAAAAGGGGAGCTGTTTTTT.

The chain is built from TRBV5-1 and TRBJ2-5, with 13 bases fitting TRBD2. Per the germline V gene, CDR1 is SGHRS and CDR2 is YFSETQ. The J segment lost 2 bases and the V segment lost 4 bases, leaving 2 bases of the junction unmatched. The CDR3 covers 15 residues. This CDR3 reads CASSAGLAGQETQYF. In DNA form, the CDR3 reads TGCGCCAGCAGCGCGGGACTAGCGGGGCAAGAGACCCAGTACTTC.

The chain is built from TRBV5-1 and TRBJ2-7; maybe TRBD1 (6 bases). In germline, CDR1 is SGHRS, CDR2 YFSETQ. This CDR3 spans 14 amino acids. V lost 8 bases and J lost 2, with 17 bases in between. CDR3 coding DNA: TGCGCCAGTACATCACAGGGAAACCCCTACGAGCAGTACTTC. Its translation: CASTSQGNPYEQYF.

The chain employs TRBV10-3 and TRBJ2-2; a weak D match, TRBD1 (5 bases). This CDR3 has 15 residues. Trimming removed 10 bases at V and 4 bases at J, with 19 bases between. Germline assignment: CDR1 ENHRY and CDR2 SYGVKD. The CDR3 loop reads CATRGAEVATGELFF. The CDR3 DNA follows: TGTGCCACTCGTGGGGCAGAGGTTGCCACCGGGGAGCTGTTTTTT.

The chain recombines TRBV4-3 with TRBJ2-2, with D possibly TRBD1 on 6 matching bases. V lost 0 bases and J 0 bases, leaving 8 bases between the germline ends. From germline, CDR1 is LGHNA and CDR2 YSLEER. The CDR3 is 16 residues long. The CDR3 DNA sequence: TGCGCCAGCAGCCAAGAAGGGACACCGAACACCGGGGAGCTGTTTTTT. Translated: CASSQEGTPNTGELFF.

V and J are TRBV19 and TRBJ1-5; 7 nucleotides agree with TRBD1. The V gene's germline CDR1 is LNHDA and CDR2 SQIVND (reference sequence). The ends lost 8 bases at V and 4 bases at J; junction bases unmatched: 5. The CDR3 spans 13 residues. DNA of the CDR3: TGTGCCAGTCAAGACAGGGCGAATCAGCCCCAGCATTTT. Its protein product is CASQDRANQPQHF.

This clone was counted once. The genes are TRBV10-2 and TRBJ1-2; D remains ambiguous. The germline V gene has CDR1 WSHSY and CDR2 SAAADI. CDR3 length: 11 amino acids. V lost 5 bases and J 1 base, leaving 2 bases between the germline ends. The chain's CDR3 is CASSINYGYTF. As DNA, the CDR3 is TGCGCCAGCAGTATTAACTATGGCTACACCTTC.

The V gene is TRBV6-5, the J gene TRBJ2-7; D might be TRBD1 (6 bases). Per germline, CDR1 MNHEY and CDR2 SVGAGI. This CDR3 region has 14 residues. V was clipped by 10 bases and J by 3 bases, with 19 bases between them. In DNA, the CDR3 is TGTGCCAACCTGACGGACAGTGTAGACTACGAGCAGTACTTC. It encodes CANLTDSVDYEQYF.

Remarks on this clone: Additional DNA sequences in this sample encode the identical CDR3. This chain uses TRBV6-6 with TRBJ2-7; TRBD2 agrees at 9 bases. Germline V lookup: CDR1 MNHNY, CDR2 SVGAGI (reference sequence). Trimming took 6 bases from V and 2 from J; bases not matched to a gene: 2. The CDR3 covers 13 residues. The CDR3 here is CASRLAGAYEQYF. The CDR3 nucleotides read TGTGCCAGCAGGTTAGCGGGGGCCTACGAGCAGTACTTC.

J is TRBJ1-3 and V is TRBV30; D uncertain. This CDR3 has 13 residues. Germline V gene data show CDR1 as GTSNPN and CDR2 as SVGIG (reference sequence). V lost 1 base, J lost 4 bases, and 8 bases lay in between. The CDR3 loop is CAWSGGIGNTIYF. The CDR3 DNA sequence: TGTGCCTGGAGTGGGGGTATCGGAAACACCATATATTTT.

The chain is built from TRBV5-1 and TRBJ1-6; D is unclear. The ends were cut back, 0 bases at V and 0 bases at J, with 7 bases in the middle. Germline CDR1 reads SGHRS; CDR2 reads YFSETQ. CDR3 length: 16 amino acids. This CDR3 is CASSLAGSSYNSPLHF. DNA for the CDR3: TGCGCCAGCAGCTTGGCGGGGAGCTCCTATAATTCACCCCTCCACTTT.

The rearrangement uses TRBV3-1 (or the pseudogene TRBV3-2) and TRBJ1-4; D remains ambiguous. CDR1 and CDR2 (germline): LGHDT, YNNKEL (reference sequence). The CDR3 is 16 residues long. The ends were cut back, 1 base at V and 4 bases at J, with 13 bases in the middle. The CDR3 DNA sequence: TGTGCCAGCAGCCAAGCTCTGGGATATGGTAATGAAAAACTGTTTTTT. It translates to CASSQALGYGNEKLFF.

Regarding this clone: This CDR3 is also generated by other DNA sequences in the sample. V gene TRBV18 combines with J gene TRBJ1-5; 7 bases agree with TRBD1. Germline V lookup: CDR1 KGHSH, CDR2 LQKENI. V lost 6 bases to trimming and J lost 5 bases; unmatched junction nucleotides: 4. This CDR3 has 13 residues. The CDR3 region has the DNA TGTGCCAGCTCCAACCAGGGGGATCAGCCCCAGCATTTT. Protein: CASSNQGDQPQHF.

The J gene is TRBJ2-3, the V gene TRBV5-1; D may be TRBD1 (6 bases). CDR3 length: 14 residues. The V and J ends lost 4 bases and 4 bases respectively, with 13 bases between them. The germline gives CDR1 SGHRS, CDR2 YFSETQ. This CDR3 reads CASSPRGTSDTQYF. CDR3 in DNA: TGCGCCAGCAGCCCGAGGGGGACATCAGATACGCAGTATTTT.

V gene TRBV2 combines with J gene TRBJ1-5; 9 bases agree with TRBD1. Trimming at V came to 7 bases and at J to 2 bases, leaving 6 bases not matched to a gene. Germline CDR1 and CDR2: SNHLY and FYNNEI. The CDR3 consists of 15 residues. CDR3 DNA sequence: TGTGCCAGCACATGGGACAGGGCTGGCAATCAGCCCCAGCATTTT. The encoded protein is CASTWDRAGNQPQHF.

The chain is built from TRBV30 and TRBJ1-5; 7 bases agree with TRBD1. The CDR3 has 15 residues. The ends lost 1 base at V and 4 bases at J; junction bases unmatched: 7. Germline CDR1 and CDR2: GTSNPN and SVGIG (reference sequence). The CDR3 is CAWSEGTAFNQPQHF. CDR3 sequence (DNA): TGTGCCTGGAGTGAAGGGACAGCCTTTAATCAGCCCCAGCATTTT. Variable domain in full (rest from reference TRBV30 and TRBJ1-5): SQTIHQWPATLVQPVGSPLSLECTVEGTSNPNLYWYRQAAGRGLQLLFYSVGIGQISSEVPQNLSASRPQDRQFILSSKKLLLSDSGFYLCAWSEGTAFNQPQHFGDGTRLSIL.

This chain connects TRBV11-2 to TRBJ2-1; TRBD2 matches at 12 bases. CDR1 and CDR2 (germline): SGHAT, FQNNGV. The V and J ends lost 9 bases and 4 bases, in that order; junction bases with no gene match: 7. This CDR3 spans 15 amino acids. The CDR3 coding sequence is TGTGCCAGTAGACTAGCGGGAGATGGTTACAATGAGCAGTTCTTC. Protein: CASRLAGDGYNEQFF.

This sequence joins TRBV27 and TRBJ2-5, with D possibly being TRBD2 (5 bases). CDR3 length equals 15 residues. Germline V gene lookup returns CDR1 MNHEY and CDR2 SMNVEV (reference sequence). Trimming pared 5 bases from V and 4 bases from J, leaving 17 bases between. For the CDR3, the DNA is TGTGCCAGCAGTCCCCCGGGCGGGCGTGGAGAGACCCAGTACTTC. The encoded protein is CASSPPGGRGETQYF.

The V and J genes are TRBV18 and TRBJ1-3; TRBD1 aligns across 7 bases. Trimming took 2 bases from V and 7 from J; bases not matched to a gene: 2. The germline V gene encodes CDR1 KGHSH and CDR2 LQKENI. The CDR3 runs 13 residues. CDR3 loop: CASSPGQDNTIYF. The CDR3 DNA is TGTGCCAGCTCACCAGGACAGGATAACACCATATATTTT.

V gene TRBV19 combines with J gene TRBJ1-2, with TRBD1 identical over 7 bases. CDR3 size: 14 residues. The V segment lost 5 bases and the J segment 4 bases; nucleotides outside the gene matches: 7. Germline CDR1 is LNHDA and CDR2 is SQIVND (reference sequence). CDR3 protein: CASSPQGTPYGYTF. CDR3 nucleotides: TGTGCCAGTAGTCCACAGGGGACCCCCTATGGCTACACCTTC.